The rows below give T cell receptor beta chains drawn from one sample of a study of blood T cell repertoires in COVID-19. TCRdb keeps only in-frame clones here, not all; method: immunoSEQ multiplex PCR. The table shows tens of thousands of clones, with roughly 82% occurring only once. Sequencing used peripheral blood. These receptors came from a human donor in a cohort sampled during active COVID-19. CDR3s include the opening cysteine and the closing phenylalanine or tryptophan. Each record gives: clone size, J gene, D gene, V gene, CDR3 protein, CDR3 DNA. A D gene is named only where the DNA matches it firmly. Size values are once, few and many counts, or a class for expanded clones, and some rows have none.

abundance: few; j_gene: TRBJ2-7; d_gene: -; v_gene: TRBV27; CDR3aa: CASSLSGRYEQYF; CDR3nt: TGTGCCAGCAGTTTATCGGGGAGATACGAGCAGTACTTC
abundance: few; j_gene: TRBJ1-1; d_gene: -; v_gene: TRBV5-1; CDR3aa: CASSLSGNPEAFF; CDR3nt: TGCGCCAGCAGCTTGTCGGGTAACCCTGAAGCTTTCTTT
abundance: -; j_gene: TRBJ2-7; d_gene: -; v_gene: TRBV4-2; CDR3aa: CASSQDRDFVYEQYF; CDR3nt: TGTGCCAGCAGCCAAGATAGGGACTTCGTCTACGAGCAGTACTTC
abundance: -; j_gene: TRBJ1-2; d_gene: -; v_gene: TRBV5-1; CDR3aa: CASSLGGSYGYTF; CDR3nt: TGCGCCAGCAGCTTGGGAGGGTCCTATGGCTACACCTTC
abundance: once; j_gene: TRBJ2-7; d_gene: -; v_gene: TRBV28; CDR3aa: CASSSPAGFTFSYEQYF; CDR3nt: TGTGCCAGCAGTTCCCCCGCAGGATTTACCTTTTCCTACGAGCAGTACTTC
abundance: -; j_gene: TRBJ2-7; d_gene: -; v_gene: TRBV28; CDR3aa: CASTRGRAFYEQYF; CDR3nt: TGTGCCAGCACAAGGGGAAGGGCGTTCTACGAGCAGTACTTC
abundance: -; j_gene: TRBJ2-5; d_gene: TRBD2; v_gene: TRBV7-2; CDR3aa: CASAYGTSGGGRSETQYF; CDR3nt: TGTGCCAGCGCGTATGGGACTAGCGGGGGCGGGAGGTCAGAGACCCAGTACTTC
abundance: -; j_gene: TRBJ2-7; d_gene: -; v_gene: TRBV19; CDR3aa: CASSIQGEQYF; CDR3nt: TGTGCCAGTAGTATCCAGGGCGAGCAGTACTTC
abundance: -; j_gene: TRBJ2-5; d_gene: -; v_gene: TRBV2; CDR3aa: CASTGREQETQYF; CDR3nt: TGTGCCAGCACGGGGCGGGAACAAGAGACCCAGTACTTC
abundance: -; j_gene: TRBJ1-5; d_gene: TRBD1; v_gene: TRBV7-9; CDR3aa: CASSLPARPGGHQPQHF; CDR3nt: TGTGCCAGCAGCTTACCTGCGAGGCCAGGGGGCCATCAGCCCCAGCATTTT
abundance: -; j_gene: TRBJ2-1; d_gene: TRBD2; v_gene: TRBV18; CDR3aa: CASSSRREDDEQFF; CDR3nt: TGTGCCAGCTCAAGTAGGCGGGAGGACGATGAGCAGTTCTTC
abundance: -; j_gene: TRBJ1-4; d_gene: -; v_gene: TRBV5-1; CDR3aa: CASSPNTGGTNEKLFF; CDR3nt: TGCGCCAGCAGCCCTAACACGGGAGGTACTAATGAAAAACTGTTTTTT
abundance: -; j_gene: TRBJ1-2; d_gene: -; v_gene: TRBV13; CDR3aa: CASSTRVGRGGYTF; CDR3nt: TGTGCCAGCAGCACCCGCGTGGGCCGGGGGGGCTACACCTTC
abundance: -; j_gene: TRBJ1-4; d_gene: -; v_gene: TRBV6-5; CDR3aa: CASVRGEGEKLFF; CDR3nt: TGTGCCAGCGTTAGGGGCGAAGGTGAAAAACTGTTTTTT
abundance: -; j_gene: TRBJ1-1; d_gene: -; v_gene: TRBV6-5; CDR3aa: CASGGWNTEAFF; CDR3nt: TGTGCCAGCGGCGGGTGGAACACTGAAGCTTTCTTT
abundance: -; j_gene: TRBJ1-6; d_gene: -; v_gene: TRBV9; CDR3aa: CASNTASYNSPLHF; CDR3nt: TGTGCCAGCAACACAGCCTCCTATAATTCACCCCTCCACTTT
abundance: -; j_gene: TRBJ1-1; d_gene: -; v_gene: TRBV5-4; CDR3aa: CASSLGGRGRNTEAFF; CDR3nt: TGTGCCAGCAGCTTGGGGGGACGGGGGAGAAACACTGAAGCTTTCTTT
abundance: -; j_gene: TRBJ2-1; d_gene: -; v_gene: TRBV6-5; CDR3aa: CASSPTGVDNEQFF; CDR3nt: TGTGCCAGCAGTCCAACGGGGGTAGACAATGAGCAGTTCTTC
abundance: -; j_gene: TRBJ2-2; d_gene: TRBD2; v_gene: TRBV14; CDR3aa: CASSQDWGGMSTGELFF; CDR3nt: TGTGCCAGCAGCCAAGATTGGGGAGGGATGAGCACCGGGGAGCTGTTTTTT
abundance: -; j_gene: TRBJ2-1; d_gene: TRBD1; v_gene: TRBV7-2; CDR3aa: CASSLAGQYYNEQFF; CDR3nt: TGTGCCAGCAGCTTAGCGGGACAGTACTACAATGAGCAGTTCTTC
abundance: -; j_gene: TRBJ2-7; d_gene: -; v_gene: TRBV5-1; CDR3aa: CASKGQGSSYEQYF; CDR3nt: TGCGCCAGCAAGGGGCAGGGCAGCTCCTACGAGCAGTACTTC
abundance: -; j_gene: TRBJ2-6; d_gene: -; v_gene: TRBV5-1; CDR3aa: CASSFYRDTGANVLTF; CDR3nt: TGCGCCAGCAGCTTTTACAGGGACACTGGGGCCAACGTCCTGACTTTC
abundance: -; j_gene: TRBJ2-7; d_gene: -; v_gene: TRBV6-5; CDR3aa: CASSYTGRAYEQYF; CDR3nt: TGTGCCAGCAGTTATACAGGGAGAGCCTACGAGCAGTACTTC
abundance: -; j_gene: TRBJ2-2; d_gene: TRBD2; v_gene: TRBV28; CDR3aa: CASTLRWGLAGGNTGELFF; CDR3nt: TGTGCCAGCACTCTAAGGTGGGGACTAGCGGGAGGAAACACCGGGGAGCTGTTTTTT
abundance: few; j_gene: TRBJ1-4; d_gene: TRBD1; v_gene: TRBV11-2; CDR3aa: CASRGTGGGNEKLFF; CDR3nt: TGTGCCAGCAGGGGAACAGGGGGCGGTAATGAAAAACTGTTTTTT
abundance: -; j_gene: TRBJ1-2; d_gene: TRBD1; v_gene: TRBV6-5; CDR3aa: CASNLRGQGTYGYTF; CDR3nt: TGTGCCAGCAATCTACGAGGACAGGGGACTTATGGCTACACCTTC
abundance: -; j_gene: TRBJ2-5; d_gene: TRBD2; v_gene: TRBV12-3/TRBV12-4; CDR3aa: CATSAGGPETQYF; CDR3nt: TGTGCCACCTCAGCGGGGGGGCCGGAGACCCAGTACTTC